This T cell receptor beta chain was found in a study of CD8 T cells in Susac syndrome (dated by TCRdb to about 2019). Turning to the overall study: Repertoire sequencing was used to test whether CD8+ T cell activation and differentiation in Susac syndrome was antigen driven. The paper as a whole reports these results and caveats: The number of individuals in the TCR sequencing and HLA analysis was acknowledged as relatively small.

Peripheral blood CD8+ and CD4+ T cells from healthy donors, Susac syndrome patients and multiple sclerosis patients were profiled using high-throughput TCR beta sequencing. Healthy donors were included as age- and sex-matched controls. CD8+ TEMRA cells were enriched by FACS, while bulk CD8+ and CD4+ T cells were purified by magnetic negative isolation. Blood was collected in EDTA tubes and processed within 24 hours, with PBMCs isolated through density gradient centrifugation. PBMCs intended for TCR sequencing were cryopreserved in liquid nitrogen and thawed later in a water bath at 37 degrees C. The sorted or isolated CD4+, CD8+ and CD8+ TEMRA cells reached a purity of at least 90%. Regarding this clonotype: It lacks a known antigen. No clone much larger than this one lies a single base away; base qualities are absent.

RNA was extracted using the RNeasy kit, and about 0.5 to 1 ug of the RNA was reverse transcribed with random hexamers. The immunoSEQ multiplex PCR assay, which covers 54 Vbeta and 13 Jbeta segments, was used to amplify TCR beta CDR3 regions. Bias from PCR amplification was corrected by using a synthetic template baseline for primer optimization and for computational correction. As for how the authors treated the data: Reads were annotated to V, D and J genes per IMGT and analyzed with immunoSEQ Analyzer, keeping only productive sequences. Clonality was calculated as one minus the Shannon entropy normalized by log2 of the number of productive unique sequences. Public and private clones were assessed among the 100 most prevalent clones of each patient and control. Clones were defined as Susac-specific if absent from the healthy and MS cohorts, from 1052 published viral clones and from other ImmuneACCESS disease sequences. TCRdb reworked the public reads: Q25 trimming with fastp, MiXCR clone assembly, productive beta chains retained. CDR3 protein duplicates are merged, each entry listing the most common genes and DNA. TCRdb's processing, not the authors', yielded these V and J calls. For this sample there are about 120,000 distinct CDR3 sequences; around 95% appear just once. About 0.098% of the sample rests with the top ten.

Its CDR3 holds 13 amino acids, cysteine through phenylalanine. Only the CDR3 DNA stays, 39 bases, in frame from base 1. After removal of 10 bases from V and 7 bases from J, the junction retains 8 bases not matched to a gene. The germline V gene yields KGHDR for CDR1 and SFDVKD for CDR2. The clonotype comes from a human donor in good health. The sequence links TRBV24-1 to TRBJ2-1; a stretch of 8 junction bases matches TRBD2. The sequenced material came from CD4+ T cells from PBMCs. In nucleotide form, the sequence is TGTGCCACAACTAGCGGAGCCCTAAATGAGCAGTTCTTC. Translated, this is CATTSGALNEQFF.